Presented here are 18 T cell receptor beta chains from one specimen sequenced in a study of blood T cells in healthy people across ages. It was with a sample-barcoded 5' primer and a J-beta primer mix that a second PCR of roughly 6 to 12 cycles was run. TCRdb passed the 5' RACE reads through MiXCR, listing each CDR3 protein once. The repertoire has over a million distinct CDR3 sequences, 40% to 45% of them found once; the top ten carry 18%. Sequencing used blood. These receptor sequences come from a woman aged 60-75 years in good health.

This clonotype was counted between two and nine times. The chain couples TRBV20-1 to TRBJ2-1, with 8 bases matching TRBD2. Germline V gives CDR1 DFQATT, CDR2 SNEGSKA (reference sequence). V shed 6 bases, J shed 5 bases, and the junction held 9 bases outside the gene matches. This CDR3 spans 14 amino acids. In DNA, the CDR3 is TGCAGTGCGCATAGCGGGATGACTGACAATGAGCAGTTCTTC. Amino acid sequence: CSAHSGMTDNEQFF.

This clonotype was recorded a few times. This chain uses TRBV6-1 with TRBJ2-1; no clear D gene. In germline, CDR1 is MNHNS, CDR2 SASEGT. V lost 5 bases and J 7 bases, leaving 12 bases between the germline ends. The CDR3 runs to 13 residues. The CDR3 reads CASSSMPENEQFF. CDR3 DNA sequence: TGTGCCAGCAGTTCCATGCCAGAAAATGAGCAGTTCTTC.

Points on this clonotype: A read error is possible here, since a much larger clone lies one base away. The rearrangement joins TRBV27 to TRBJ2-3; D uncertain. Germline V gives CDR1 MNHEY, CDR2 SMNVEV (reference sequence). V dropped 4 bases and J dropped 5 bases, with 7 bases sitting between them. CDR3 length: 12 residues. CDR3 in DNA: TGTGCCAGCAGTTCCCGCATAGATACGCAGTATTTT. This translates into CASSSRIDTQYF.

V is TRBV6-5 and J is TRBJ1-1; D might be TRBD1 (5 bases). This CDR3 is built from 13 residues. CDR1 and CDR2 (germline): MNHEY, SVGAGI. V lost 2 bases to trimming and J lost 7 bases, with 11 bases between them. CDR3 bases: TGTGCCAGCAGTTACAGGGATGGGGGTGAAGCTTTCTTT. Translated, it gives CASSYRDGGEAFF.

This rearrangement joins TRBV10-3 to TRBJ2-4; D remains ambiguous. The J call is in doubt because the DNA end fits TRBJ2-5 better. The CDR3 contains 11 residues. The V gene's germline CDR1 is ENHRY and CDR2 SYGVKD. The CDR3 DNA sequence: TGTGCCATCAGTTCAAAAGAGACCCAGTACTTC. It yields the protein CAISSKETQYF.

V is TRBV15 and J is TRBJ2-5; 13 nucleotides match TRBD2. This CDR3 comprises 18 residues. Germline CDR1 reads LNHNV; CDR2 reads YYDKDF (reference sequence). The trim removed 7 bases at V and 1 base at J, leaving 12 bases unmatched. CDR3 protein: CATTPTGLAGSSQETQYF. Here the CDR3 DNA reads TGTGCCACCACCCCCACGGGACTAGCGGGAAGTTCCCAAGAGACCCAGTACTTC. The full variable domain, in which reference TRBV15 and TRBJ2-5 provide the parts outside the CDR3, is DAMVIQNPRYQVTQFGKPVTLSCSQTLNHNVMYWYQQKSSQAPKLLFHYYDKDFNNEADTPDNFQSRRPNTSFCFLDIRSPGLGDTAMYLCATTPTGLAGSSQETQYFGPGTRLLVL.

This clonotype showed up just a few times. This rearrangement joins TRBV2 to TRBJ2-1; possibly TRBD1 or TRBD2 for D (5 bases each). This CDR3 spans 15 amino acids. Trimming shortened V by 7 bases and J by 2 bases, and 15 bases separated the two germline ends. Germline V gives CDR1 SNHLY, CDR2 FYNNEI. For the CDR3, the DNA is TGTGCCAGCAAGAAGGGGCTGGGACCCTACAATGAGCAGTTCTTC. This gives the protein CASKKGLGPYNEQFF.

This clonotype was observed a handful of times. The genes are TRBV12-3 or TRBV12-4 and TRBJ2-3; no firm D call. The CDR3 sequence is 12 residues long. The V gene lost 6 bases and the J gene lost 4 bases, with 8 bases spanning the gap. The CDR3 DNA sequence: TGTGCCAGCAGCATCCCCCCAGATACGCAGTATTTT. Protein: CASSIPPDTQYF.

A few counts support this clonotype. The chain links TRBV6-2 or TRBV6-3 to TRBJ2-3, with 9 bases lining up with TRBD2. J was trimmed by 2 bases and V by 6 bases; bases with no gene match: 9. The germline V gene has CDR1 MNHEY and CDR2 SVGEGT. This CDR3 is 16 amino acids long. CDR3 coding DNA: TGTGCCAGCAGGGATCCCCGACTAGCGGACACAGATACGCAGTATTTT. Its translation is CASRDPRLADTDTQYF.

This clonotype has only a few counts. V is TRBV14 and J is TRBJ2-3; 7 bases line up with TRBD2. The ends lost 3 bases at V and 1 base at J; junction bases unmatched: 19. Germline lookup yields CDR1 SGHDN and CDR2 FVKESK. The CDR3 has 20 residues. CDR3 in amino acids: CASSQLPLAGSFKGTDTQYF. As DNA, the CDR3 is TGTGCCAGCAGCCAGCTACCCTTAGCGGGCAGCTTCAAGGGCACAGATACGCAGTATTTT.

Written as DNA, the CDR3 is TGTGCCACCAGCAGAGATAGGCTAGCGGGGGTCTCAGGAGGGTTCTTC. Encoded protein: CATSRDRLAGVSGGFF. V usage is TRBV15 and J usage is TRBJ2-1, with TRBD2 matching 10 bases. CDR1 and CDR2 (germline): LNHNV, YYDKDF (reference sequence). Trimming took 0 bases from V and 15 from J; bases not matched to a gene: 14. The CDR3 runs 16 residues.

The CDR3 is CASSQAGTRYEQYF. The CDR3 DNA follows: TGTGCCAGCAGCCAAGCGGGAACCCGCTACGAGCAGTACTTC. The chain is built from TRBV12-3 or TRBV12-4 and TRBJ2-7, with 7 bases fitting TRBD2. CDR3 length: 14 residues. Trimming removed 6 bases from V and 3 bases from J; junction bases left unmatched: 8.

This clonotype was detected ten times or more. J is TRBJ2-5 and V is TRBV27; D might be TRBD1 (5 bases). The V end lost 6 bases, the J end lost 6 bases, and 14 bases lay between the germline ends. Per the germline V gene, CDR1 is MNHEY and CDR2 is SMNVEV (reference sequence). The CDR3 runs to 13 residues. The DNA of the CDR3 is TGTGCCAGCAGCTATCAGGGATGGCAGACCCAGTACTTC. It specifies CASSYQGWQTQYF.

This sequence joins TRBV5-1 and TRBJ2-7; 7 nucleotides line up with TRBD2. This CDR3 comprises 17 residues. J was trimmed by 0 bases and V by 0 bases; bases with no gene match: 9. Germline V gene lookup returns CDR1 SGHRS and CDR2 YFSETQ. Written as DNA, the CDR3 is TGCGCCAGCAGCTTGGGAATGCTAGCGGTAAGCTCCTACGAGCAGTACTTC. Its protein is CASSLGMLAVSSYEQYF.

The chain recombines TRBV7-9 with TRBJ2-1; TRBD1 matches 7 bases. Germline CDR1 SEHNR, CDR2 FQNEAQ (reference sequence). The CDR3 extends over 13 amino acids. The V gene end was trimmed by 5 bases and the J gene end by 7 bases; junction bases not matched to a gene: 5. DNA of the CDR3: TGTGCCAGCAGCCTGACAGGGCAAAATGAGCAGTTCTTC. It encodes CASSLTGQNEQFF.

The chain combines TRBV15 with TRBJ2-5, with 9 bases that match TRBD2. Per germline, CDR1 LNHNV and CDR2 YYDKDF (reference sequence). Unmatched junction bases numbered 9, after V lost 0 bases and J lost 1 base. This CDR3 has 18 residues. For the CDR3, the DNA is TGTGCCACCAGCAGAGATCCCCCGCGGGAGGGCTTCCAAGAGACCCAGTACTTC. It translates to CATSRDPPREGFQETQYF.

This clonotype was detected ten times or more. The rearrangement joins TRBV10-3 to TRBJ2-6; D is unresolved. The germline V and J ends were trimmed by 2 bases and 1 base, with 9 bases remaining between them. Germline V CDR1 and CDR2: ENHRY, SYGVKD. The CDR3 extends over 16 amino acids. DNA for the CDR3: TGTGCCATCAGTGAGCAAATAAAATCTGGGGCCAACGTCCTGACTTTC. Translating it yields CAISEQIKSGANVLTF.

This clonotype has a handful of counts. The V gene is TRBV19, the J gene TRBJ2-7; D remains unclear. Looked up from germline, CDR1 is LNHDA and CDR2 is SQIVND (reference sequence). V was cut by 4 bases and J by 4 bases, with 5 bases left in between. The CDR3 sequence is 11 residues long. CDR3 nucleotide sequence: TGTGCCAGTAGTACTATATACGAGCAGTACTTC. Encoded protein: CASSTIYEQYF.